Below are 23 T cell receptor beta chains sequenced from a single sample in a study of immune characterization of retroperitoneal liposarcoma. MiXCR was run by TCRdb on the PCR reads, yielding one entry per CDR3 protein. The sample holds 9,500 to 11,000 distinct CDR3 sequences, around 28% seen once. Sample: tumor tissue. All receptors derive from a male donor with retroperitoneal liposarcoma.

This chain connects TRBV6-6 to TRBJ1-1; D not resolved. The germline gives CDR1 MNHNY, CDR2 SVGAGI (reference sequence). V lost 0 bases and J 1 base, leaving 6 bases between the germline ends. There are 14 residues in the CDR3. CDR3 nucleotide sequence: TGTGCCAGCAGTTACTCGACGACGAACACTGAAGCTTTCTTT. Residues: CASSYSTTNTEAFF.

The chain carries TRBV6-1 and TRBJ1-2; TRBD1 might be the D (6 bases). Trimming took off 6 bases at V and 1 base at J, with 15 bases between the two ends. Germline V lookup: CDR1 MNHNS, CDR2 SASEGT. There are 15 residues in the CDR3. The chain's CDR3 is CASRRDTSVNYGYTF. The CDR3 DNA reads TGTGCCAGCAGGCGGGACACGAGCGTTAACTATGGCTACACCTTC.

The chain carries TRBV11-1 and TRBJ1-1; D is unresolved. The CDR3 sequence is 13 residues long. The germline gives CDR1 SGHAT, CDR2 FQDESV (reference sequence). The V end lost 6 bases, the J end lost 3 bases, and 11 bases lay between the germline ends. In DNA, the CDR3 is TGTGCCAGCAGTTTAAGAGTAGACACTGAAGCTTTCTTT. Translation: CASSLRVDTEAFF.

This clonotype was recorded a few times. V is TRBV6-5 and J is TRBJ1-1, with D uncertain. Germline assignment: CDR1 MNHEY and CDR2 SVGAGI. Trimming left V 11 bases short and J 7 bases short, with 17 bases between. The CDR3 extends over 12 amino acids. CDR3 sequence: CAAIRLDGEAFF. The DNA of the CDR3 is TGTGCCGCAATTAGACTGGACGGTGAAGCTTTCTTT.

This CDR3 is CASSPGSGANEQYF. DNA of the CDR3: TGTGCCAGCAGTCCGGGGAGTGGGGCCAATGAGCAGTACTTC. The chain employs TRBV6-1 and TRBJ2-1; either TRBD1 or TRBD2 may fit D (5 bases each). The J call is doubtful: the DNA matches TRBJ2-7 better. The germline CDR1 and CDR2 sequences are MNHNS and SASEGT. The CDR3 is made up of 14 amino acids.

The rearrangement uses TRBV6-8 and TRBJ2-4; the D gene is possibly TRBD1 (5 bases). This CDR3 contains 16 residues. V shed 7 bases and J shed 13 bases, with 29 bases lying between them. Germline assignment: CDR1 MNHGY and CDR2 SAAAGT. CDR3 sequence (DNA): TGTGCCAGCAAAGCTGCAACAGGACCCTCCTACAATGAGCAGTACTTC. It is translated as CASKAATGPSYNEQYF.

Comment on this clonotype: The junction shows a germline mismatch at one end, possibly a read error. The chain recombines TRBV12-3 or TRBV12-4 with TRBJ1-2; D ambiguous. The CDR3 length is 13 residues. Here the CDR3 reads CASSLGAKGGSTF. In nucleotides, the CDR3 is TGTGCCAGCAGTTTAGGGGCAAAGGGTGGCTCCACCTTC.

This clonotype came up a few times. The CDR3 DNA follows: TGTGCCAGCAGTTACGCCGCCTACGAGCAGTTCTTC. Translation: CASSYAAYEQFF. The chain combines TRBV6-5 with TRBJ2-1, with unresolved D. CDR3 length: 12 amino acids. Germline V gene sequence: CDR1 MNHEY, CDR2 SVGAGI. V was trimmed by 2 bases and J by 10 bases, leaving 9 bases between them.

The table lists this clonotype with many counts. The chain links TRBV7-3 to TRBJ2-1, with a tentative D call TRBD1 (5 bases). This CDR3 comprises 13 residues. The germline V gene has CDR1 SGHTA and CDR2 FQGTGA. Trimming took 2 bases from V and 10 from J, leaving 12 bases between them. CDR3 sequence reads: CASSLGAAREQFF. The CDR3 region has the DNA TGTGCCAGCAGCTTAGGGGCAGCGAGGGAGCAGTTCTTC.

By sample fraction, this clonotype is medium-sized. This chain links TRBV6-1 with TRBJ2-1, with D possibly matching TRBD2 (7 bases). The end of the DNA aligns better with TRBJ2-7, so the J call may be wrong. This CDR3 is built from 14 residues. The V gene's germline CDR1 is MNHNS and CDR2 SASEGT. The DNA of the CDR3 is TGTGCCAGCAGAGAGGGGGGGTTAGAGGACGAGCAGTACTTC. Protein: CASREGGLEDEQYF.

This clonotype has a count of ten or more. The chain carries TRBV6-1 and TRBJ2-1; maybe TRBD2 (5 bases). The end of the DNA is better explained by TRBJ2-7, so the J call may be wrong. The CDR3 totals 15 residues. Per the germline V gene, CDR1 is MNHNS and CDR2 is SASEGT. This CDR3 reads CASSPPGVVSAGQYF. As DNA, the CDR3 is TGTGCCAGCAGTCCCCCCGGGGTTGTGTCGGCTGGGCAGTACTTC.

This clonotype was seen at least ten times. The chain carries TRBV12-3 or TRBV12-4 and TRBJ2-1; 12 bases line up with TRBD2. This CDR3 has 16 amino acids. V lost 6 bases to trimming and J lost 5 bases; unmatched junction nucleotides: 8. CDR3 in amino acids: CASSYETSGRNNEQFF. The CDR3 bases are TGTGCCAGCAGCTATGAGACTAGCGGGAGAAACAATGAGCAGTTCTTC.

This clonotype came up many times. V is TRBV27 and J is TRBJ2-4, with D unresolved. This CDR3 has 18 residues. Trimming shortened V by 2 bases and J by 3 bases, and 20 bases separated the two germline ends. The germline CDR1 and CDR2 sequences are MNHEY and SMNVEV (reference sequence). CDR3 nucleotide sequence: TGTGCCAGCAGTTTAGGATCGGGCCCTAAAGGCGGCAAAAACATTCAGTACTTC. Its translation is CASSLGSGPKGGKNIQYF.

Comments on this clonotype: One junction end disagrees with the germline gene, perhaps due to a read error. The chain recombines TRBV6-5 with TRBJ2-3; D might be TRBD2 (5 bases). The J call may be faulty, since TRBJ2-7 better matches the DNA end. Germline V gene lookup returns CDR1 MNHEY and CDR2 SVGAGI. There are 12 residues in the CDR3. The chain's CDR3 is CASSYSQREQYF. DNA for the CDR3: TGTGCCAGCAGCTACTCTCAGCGGGAGCAGTACTTC.

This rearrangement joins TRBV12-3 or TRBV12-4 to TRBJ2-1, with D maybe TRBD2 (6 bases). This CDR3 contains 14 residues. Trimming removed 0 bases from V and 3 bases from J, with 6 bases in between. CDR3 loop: CASSLAGGYNEQFF. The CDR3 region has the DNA TGTGCCAGCAGTTTAGCGGGGGGCTACAATGAGCAGTTCTTC.

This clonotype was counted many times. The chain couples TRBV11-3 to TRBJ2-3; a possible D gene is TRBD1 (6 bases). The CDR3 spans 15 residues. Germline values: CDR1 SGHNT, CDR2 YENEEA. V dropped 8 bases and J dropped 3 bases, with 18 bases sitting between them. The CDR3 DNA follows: TGTGCCAGCTCCGCGGCCAGGGGAACAACAGATACGCAGTATTTT. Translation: CASSAARGTTDTQYF.

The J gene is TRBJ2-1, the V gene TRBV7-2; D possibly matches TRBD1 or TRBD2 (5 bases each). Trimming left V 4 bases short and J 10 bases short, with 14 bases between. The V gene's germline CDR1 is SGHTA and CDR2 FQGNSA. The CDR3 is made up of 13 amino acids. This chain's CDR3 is CASSSGPGREQFF. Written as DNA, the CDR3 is TGTGCCAGCAGCTCCGGACCGGGACGCGAGCAGTTCTTC.

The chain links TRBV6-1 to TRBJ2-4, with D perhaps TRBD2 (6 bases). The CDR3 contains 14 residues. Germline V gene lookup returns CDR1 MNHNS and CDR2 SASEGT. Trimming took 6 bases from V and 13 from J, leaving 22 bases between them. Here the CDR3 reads CASSRSRGENEQYF. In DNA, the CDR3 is TGTGCCAGCAGCAGGTCCCGCGGGGAGAATGAGCAGTACTTC.

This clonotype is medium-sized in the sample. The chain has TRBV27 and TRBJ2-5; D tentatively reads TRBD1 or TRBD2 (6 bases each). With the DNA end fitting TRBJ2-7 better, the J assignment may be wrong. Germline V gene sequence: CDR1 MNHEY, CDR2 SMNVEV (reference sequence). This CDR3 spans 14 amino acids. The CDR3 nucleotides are TGTGCCAGCAGTTTCGGGGGCGTAGGGCCCGAGCAGTACTTC. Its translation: CASSFGGVGPEQYF.

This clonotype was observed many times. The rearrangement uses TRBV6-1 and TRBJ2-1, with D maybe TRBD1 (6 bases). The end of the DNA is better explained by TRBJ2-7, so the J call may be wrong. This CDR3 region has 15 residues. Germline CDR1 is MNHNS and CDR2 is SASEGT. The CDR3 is CATRNRDSSYNEQYF. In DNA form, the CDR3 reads TGTGCCACCCGAAACAGGGATAGCTCCTACAATGAGCAGTACTTC.

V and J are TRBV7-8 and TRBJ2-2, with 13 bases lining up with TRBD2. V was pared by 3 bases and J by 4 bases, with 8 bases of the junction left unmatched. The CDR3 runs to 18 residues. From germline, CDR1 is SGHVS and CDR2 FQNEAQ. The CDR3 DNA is TGTGCCAGCAGCTTTGGGCGACTAGCGGGGGGAGGCACCGGGGAGCTGTTTTTT. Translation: CASSFGRLAGGGTGELFF.

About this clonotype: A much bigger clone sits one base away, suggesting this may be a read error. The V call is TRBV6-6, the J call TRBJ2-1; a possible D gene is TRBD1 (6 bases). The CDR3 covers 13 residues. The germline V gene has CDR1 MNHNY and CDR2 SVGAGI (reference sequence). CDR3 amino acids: CTSRLQGYGEQFF. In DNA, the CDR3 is TGTACCAGCAGACTACAGGGCTACGGGGAGCAGTTCTTC.

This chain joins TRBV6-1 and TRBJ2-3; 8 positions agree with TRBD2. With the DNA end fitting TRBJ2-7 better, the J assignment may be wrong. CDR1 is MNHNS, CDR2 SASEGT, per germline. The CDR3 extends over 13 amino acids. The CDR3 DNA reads TGTGCCAGCAGGATAGGACTAGCCCGTGAGCAGTACTTC. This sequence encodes CASRIGLAREQYF.